What follows is one T cell receptor beta chain and its context. The germline V and J ends were trimmed by 4 bases and 3 bases, with 12 bases remaining between them. Per the germline V gene, CDR1 is KGHDR and CDR2 is SFDVKD. This CDR3 spans 14 amino acids. Methods used by the authors: Using reference gene primer amplification, nucleated cell counts were estimated. The protocol was immunoSEQ multiplex PCR, while the TCRdb copy is restricted to in-frame clones and leaves out a portion. The V and J calls and clone size were taken over from that table, and D and trimming were inferred from the DNA. The profile covers hundreds of thousands of clones, with 80% to 90% appearing a single time and roughly 2.6% taken by the ten largest. This sample stems from a study of blood T cell repertoires in COVID-19. Study background: Some COVID-19 samples were acute and others convalescent; all came from the United States, Italy and Spain. Nucleic acid was either cDNA or gDNA, and it came from T cells, B-cell-depleted T cells, or PBMCs.

The chain combines TRBV24-1 with TRBJ2-7, with D possibly TRBD1 on 5 matching bases. The source of this sequence is a woman aged 40 to 49 with active or convalescent COVID-19. The sequencing input was peripheral blood. The CDR3 nucleotides are TGTGCCACCAGTGACCCCTCCAGGGACTACGAGCAGTACTTC. Its translation is CATSDPSRDYEQYF.